The 29 T cell receptor beta chains given below trace back to one sample, sequenced in a study of CD8+CD57+ T cells in acquired aplastic anemia. Individuals selected for sequencing had exhibited CD8+CD57+ cell expansion on flow cytometry. TCR beta VDJ and CDR3 were profiled, and genomic DNA was the template. MiXCR, run by TCRdb on the reads, gives a single entry per CDR3 protein. The repertoire holds 120,000 or so distinct CDR3 sequences, with about 50% as singletons. The sequencing input was sorted CD4+, CD8+, or CD8+CD57+ T cells (not recorded which) from PBMCs. Source of these receptors: a human donor with aplastic anemia.

In its sample, this clonotype was seen a few times. This rearrangement joins TRBV5-6 to TRBJ1-5; D perhaps matches TRBD1 (5 bases). V lost 0 bases and J lost 4, with 14 bases in between. CDR3 length: 16 residues. The germline CDR1 and CDR2 sequences are SGHDT and YYEEEE. The DNA of the CDR3 is TGTGCCAGCAGCTTGGGGGGTGGGGCGCCGAATCAGCCCCAGCATTTT. This codes for CASSLGGGAPNQPQHF. Supplemented by reference TRBV5-6 and TRBJ1-5, the full variable domain reads DAGVTQSPTHLIKTRGQQVTLRCSPKSGHDTVSWYQQALGQGPQFIFQYYEEEERQRGNFPDRFSGHQFPNYSSELNVNALLLGDSALYLCASSLGGGAPNQPQHFGDGTRLSIL.

This clonotype came up many times. This sequence joins TRBV4-1 and TRBJ1-6; no reliable D call. Germline V gives CDR1 MGHRA, CDR2 YSYEKL. This CDR3 spans 14 amino acids. With 4 bases removed from V and 13 bases from J, the gap between germline ends came to 17 bases. The CDR3 is CASSPQAGLRPLHF. The CDR3 DNA reads as TGCGCCAGCAGCCCTCAGGCCGGCCTAAGGCCCCTCCACTTT.

V gene TRBV29-1 combines with J gene TRBJ2-1, with D hard to call. Between the trimmed V and J ends, which lost 4 bases and 5 bases, there was a span of 3 bases. This CDR3 is 10 amino acids long. Germline V gene lookup returns CDR1 SQVTM and CDR2 ANQGSEA. This chain's CDR3 is CSVVHNEQFF. The DNA for the CDR3 is TGCAGCGTTGTCCACAATGAGCAGTTCTTC.

This clonotype was recorded many times. The V call is TRBV12-3 or TRBV12-4, the J call TRBJ2-1; D is ambiguous. The V and J ends lost 6 bases and 0 bases respectively, with 12 bases between them. CDR3 length equals 15 residues. CDR3 loop: CASRQAVSSYNEQFF. The CDR3 DNA follows: TGTGCCAGCAGACAAGCAGTTAGCTCCTACAATGAGCAGTTCTTC.

This chain joins TRBV12-3 or TRBV12-4 and TRBJ1-6, with D possibly being TRBD1 (5 bases). With 10 bases removed from V and 10 bases from J, the gap between germline ends came to 26 bases. There are 16 residues in the CDR3. The chain's CDR3 is CATLQSRTSGGSPLHF. In nucleotides, the CDR3 is TGTGCCACTCTGCAATCGAGGACTAGCGGGGGATCACCCCTCCACTTT.

The chain recombines TRBV20-1 with TRBJ2-7; possibly TRBD1 for D (5 bases). Germline CDR1 is DFQATT and CDR2 is SNEGSKA (reference sequence). V was shortened by 5 bases and J by 4 bases, with 18 bases between the two germline ends. This CDR3 region has 14 residues. CDR3 region: CSAVPGSEAYEQYF. In DNA form, the CDR3 reads TGCAGTGCTGTCCCAGGGTCAGAGGCTTACGAGCAGTACTTC.

This clonotype has just a few counts. The chain joins TRBV20-1 to TRBJ1-6, with a weak D call TRBD1 (5 bases). Per germline, CDR1 DFQATT and CDR2 SNEGSKA (reference sequence). V was clipped by 3 bases and J by 10 bases, with 16 bases between them. This CDR3 contains 14 residues. The CDR3 loop is CSASKGLGNSPLHF. CDR3 nucleotide sequence: TGCAGTGCTAGTAAGGGGTTGGGGAACTCACCCCTCCACTTT.

This chain links TRBV15 with TRBJ2-1; no clear D. The CDR3 loop spans 12 amino acids. The germline V and J ends were trimmed by 1 base and 5 bases, with 3 bases remaining between them. CDR1 LNHNV and CDR2 YYDKDF come from the germline V gene (reference sequence). The DNA for the CDR3 is TGTGCCACCAGCAGAGTTAACAATGAGCAGTTCTTC. Translating gives CATSRVNNEQFF.

V usage is TRBV10-3 and J usage is TRBJ1-3, with D perhaps matching TRBD1 (6 bases). CDR1 and CDR2 (germline): ENHRY, SYGVKD. Between the trimmed V and J ends, which lost 5 bases and 2 bases, there was a span of 10 bases. This CDR3 contains 14 residues. The CDR3: CAISSQGTGNTIYF. In nucleotides, the CDR3 is TGTGCCATCAGTTCGCAGGGGACTGGAAACACCATATATTTT.

V gene TRBV15 combines with J gene TRBJ1-4; weak D call: TRBD1 (5 bases). The CDR3 runs to 14 residues. Germline V gene data show CDR1 as LNHNV and CDR2 as YYDKDF (reference sequence). Trimming stripped 8 bases from V and 7 bases from J, with 17 bases between. The CDR3: CATCENQGCEKLFF. The CDR3 DNA is TGTGCCACCTGCGAAAATCAGGGTTGTGAAAAACTGTTTTTT. Together with reference TRBV15 and TRBJ1-4, the CDR3 gives the full variable domain: DAMVIQNPRYQVTQFGKPVTLSCSQTLNHNVMYWYQQKSSQAPKLLFHYYDKDFNNEADTPDNFQSRRPNTSFCFLDIRSPGLGDTAMYLCATCENQGCEKLFFGSGTQLSVL.

The chain combines TRBV5-1 with TRBJ2-1; 8 bases agree with TRBD2. The length of the CDR3 is 15 residues. V shed 3 bases and J 2 bases; nucleotides not matched to a gene: 4. Germline V gene sequence: CDR1 SGHRS, CDR2 YFSETQ. CDR3: CASSSSGSAYNEQFF. The CDR3 bases are TGCGCCAGCAGCTCAAGCGGGAGCGCCTACAATGAGCAGTTCTTC.

This chain links TRBV6-1 with TRBJ1-3; D is perhaps TRBD1 (5 bases). The length of the CDR3 is 15 residues. V shed 9 bases and J shed 1 base, with 16 bases lying between them. Looked up from germline, CDR1 is MNHNS and CDR2 is SASEGT. This chain's CDR3 is CASYPGRRSGNTIYF. The CDR3 DNA follows: TGTGCCAGTTATCCGGGACGGAGGTCTGGAAACACCATATATTTT.

The chain has TRBV7-3 and TRBJ2-3; 8 bases match TRBD2. The CDR3 contains 16 residues. The germline CDR1 and CDR2 sequences are SGHTA and FQGTGA. With 2 bases clipped from V and 2 bases from J, the junction kept 6 bases outside the gene matches. The CDR3: CASSLANGGATDTQYF. CDR3 sequence (DNA): TGTGCCAGCAGCTTAGCAAACGGGGGGGCCACAGATACGCAGTATTTT.

The chain employs TRBV10-3 and TRBJ2-3; D is possibly TRBD1 (8 bases). The CDR3 consists of 14 residues. The V end lost 4 bases, the J end lost 6 bases, and 14 bases lay between the germline ends. Germline V gene lookup returns CDR1 ENHRY and CDR2 SYGVKD. CDR3 sequence (DNA): TGTGCCATCAGTGGGACAGGGAGGGGGGATACGCAGTATTTT. Its translation: CAISGTGRGDTQYF.

The V and J genes are TRBV29-1 and TRBJ1-2; TRBD1 matches at 10 bases. J gave up 6 bases and V 4 bases, and 8 bases lay outside the gene matches. The CDR3 totals 14 residues. Germline V lookup: CDR1 SQVTM, CDR2 ANQGSEA. CDR3 DNA sequence: TGCAGCGTTGGGAGGACAGGGGGGGTCCATGGCTACACCTTC. Its translation is CSVGRTGGVHGYTF. Supplemented by reference TRBV29-1 and TRBJ1-2, the full variable domain reads SAVISQKPSRDICQRGTSLTIQCQVDSQVTMMFWYRQQPGQSLTLIATANQGSEATYESGFVIDKFPISRPNLTFSTLTVSNMSPEDSSIYLCSVGRTGGVHGYTFGSGTRLTVV.

This clonotype was detected many times. This chain joins TRBV19 and TRBJ2-5, with 7 bases lining up with TRBD1. This CDR3 region has 16 residues. Germline trimming cut 3 bases from V and 0 bases from J; bases unmatched to any gene: 7. Germline CDR1 reads LNHDA; CDR2 reads SQIVND (reference sequence). Written as DNA, the CDR3 is TGTGCCAGTAGTATTTCCGGGACAGTGTACCAAGAGACCCAGTACTTC. It codes for CASSISGTVYQETQYF.

With respect to this clonotype: A read error is likely, as this CDR3 ends without the conserved phenylalanine or tryptophan. The DNA is omitted, as the CDR3 cannot be located on it reliably, and the CDR3 follows TCRdb's listing. V and J are TRBV19 and TRBJ1-2. The length of the CDR3 is 12 amino acids, counting both ends. Germline V gives CDR1 LNHDA, CDR2 SQIVND (reference sequence). The CDR3: CASSMGNYGCTL.

V gene TRBV7-6 combines with J gene TRBJ2-5; 16 bases are a match to TRBD2. The J segment lost 5 bases and the V segment lost 5 bases, leaving 2 bases of the junction unmatched. CDR1 SGHVS and CDR2 FNYEAQ come from the germline V gene. This CDR3 contains 15 residues. CDR3 sequence reads: CASSGGLAGGETQYF. DNA of the CDR3: TGTGCCAGCAGCGGGGGACTAGCGGGAGGGGAGACCCAGTACTTC.

In regard to this clonotype: With a much larger clone just one base away, this may be a read error. V and J are TRBV9 and TRBJ1-1, with D perhaps matching TRBD1 (6 bases). V lost 3 bases to trimming and J lost 4 bases, with 10 bases between them. The CDR3 is 13 amino acids. The germline CDR1 and CDR2 sequences are SGDLS and YYNGEE. The CDR3 region is CASSAGARTEAFF. The CDR3 bases are TGTGCCAGCAGCGCGGGGGCGCGCACTGAAGCTTTCTTT.

J is TRBJ2-1 and V is TRBV24-1; D gene unclear. The CDR3 runs 11 residues. The germline CDR1 and CDR2 sequences are KGHDR and SFDVKD. Between the trimmed V and J ends, which lost 7 bases and 8 bases, there was a span of 8 bases. The CDR3: CATRDRDEQFF. In DNA, the CDR3 is TGTGCCACCAGGGACCGGGATGAGCAGTTCTTC.

The chain combines TRBV25-1 with TRBJ2-7, with TRBD1 matching 9 bases. CDR1 is MGHDK and CDR2 is SYGVNS in the germline V gene. This CDR3 is 15 amino acids long. The trim removed 6 bases at V and 3 bases at J, leaving 9 bases unmatched. Here the CDR3 reads CASSHRGTGNYEQYF. CDR3 DNA: TGTGCCAGCAGCCATCGGGGGACAGGGAACTACGAGCAGTACTTC.

V and J are TRBV11-2 and TRBJ2-7, with 14 bases aligning to TRBD2. V lost 6 bases to trimming and J lost 7 bases; unmatched junction nucleotides: 11. Germline loops: CDR1 SGHAT, CDR2 FQNNGV. The CDR3 spans 16 residues. The CDR3 DNA sequence: TGTGCCAGCAGATCTGGACTAGCGGGGGGTAGAGAAGAGCAGTACTTC. Translation: CASRSGLAGGREEQYF.

The CDR3 region has the DNA TGCGCCAGCAGCCAAGAAAGTTCCAGGGGCCGGTGGGGATCTGGGGCCAACGTCCTGACTTTC. Its protein product is CASSQESSRGRWGSGANVLTF. The chain combines TRBV4-1 with TRBJ2-6; tentatively, D is TRBD1 (6 bases). V was cut by 0 bases and J by 1 base, with 22 bases left in between. CDR3 size: 21 residues. Germline loops: CDR1 MGHRA, CDR2 YSYEKL.

The chain links TRBV20-1 to TRBJ2-3; 11 bases are shared with TRBD2. Trimming removed 2 bases from V and 2 bases from J; junction bases left unmatched: 9. Per germline, CDR1 DFQATT and CDR2 SNEGSKA (reference sequence). The CDR3 has 17 residues. The CDR3 DNA is TGCAGTGCTAGACTAGCGGGAGGCCCTAGACTCACAGATACGCAGTATTTT. This translates into CSARLAGGPRLTDTQYF.

This clonotype was recorded at least ten times. The rearrangement links TRBV10-3 to TRBJ1-4; weak D call: TRBD1 (6 bases). The CDR3 is 16 amino acids. The germline CDR1 and CDR2 sequences are ENHRY and SYGVKD. Trimming removed 2 bases at V and 3 bases at J, with 13 bases between. CDR3 in DNA: TGTGCCATCAGTGAGGCCCGACAGGCCCCTAATGAAAAACTGTTTTTT. Amino acids: CAISEARQAPNEKLFF.

V usage is TRBV11-1 and J usage is TRBJ2-2, with TRBD1 matching over 8 bases. V shed 1 base, J shed 0 bases, and the junction held 10 bases outside the gene matches. CDR1 and CDR2 from the germline V gene are SGHAT and FQDESV (reference sequence). CDR3 length equals 19 residues. CDR3 nucleotide sequence: TGTGCCAGCAGCTTAGGATCGCAGGGGGCTTTCTCGAACACCGGGGAGCTGTTTTTT. It is translated as CASSLGSQGAFSNTGELFF.

In its sample, this clonotype is medium-sized. The chain carries TRBV14 and TRBJ1-2; no reliable D call. V was cut by 1 base and J by 0 bases, with 3 bases left in between. The CDR3 extends over 13 amino acids. From germline, CDR1 is SGHDN and CDR2 FVKESK. CDR3 coding DNA: TGTGCCAGCAGCCAAGTTCCTAACTATGGCTACACCTTC. Protein: CASSQVPNYGYTF.

V gene TRBV7-2 combines with J gene TRBJ2-1; D is ambiguous. The V and J ends lost 0 bases and 8 bases respectively, with 5 bases between them. From germline, CDR1 is SGHTA and CDR2 FQGNSA. The CDR3 is 12 amino acids. CDR3 nucleotides: TGTGCCAGCAGCTTAGCCACCGATGAGCAGTTCTTC. This encodes CASSLATDEQFF.

A note on this clonotype: One end of the junction does not line up with germline, which may come from a read error. J is TRBJ2-2 and V is TRBV7-6, with D tentatively TRBD2 (6 bases). From germline, CDR1 is SGHVS and CDR2 FNYEAQ. The CDR3 totals 11 residues. The CDR3 nucleotides are TGTGCCAGCAGCTTAGTCGGGGGGCTGTTTTTT. Its translation is CASSLVGGLFF.